The 6 T cell receptor beta chains below all came from one sample that was sequenced in a study of T cells in Graves' hyperthyroidism and ophthalmopathy. It was RNA transcripts that yielded the amplified TCR beta CDR3 regions. The primer set for the first-round RT-PCR of the TCR CDR3 was HTBI. TCRdb reprocessed the multiplex PCR reads with MiXCR, giving one entry per CDR3 protein. The sample lists a few hundred thousand distinct CDR3 sequences, more than 45% seen once, with roughly 8.2% in the top ten. The material sequenced was peripheral blood or thyroid tissue (not recorded which). These receptors were collected from a woman between 18 and 29 years old with Graves' hyperthyroidism.

This clonotype was seen at least ten times. The rearrangement links TRBV20-1 to TRBJ1-1; D uncertain. Germline V lookup: CDR1 DFQATT, CDR2 SNEGSKA (reference sequence). The CDR3 covers 14 residues. V lost 5 bases, J lost 0 bases, and 13 bases lay in between. The CDR3 region is CSARSRFMNTEAFF. As DNA, the CDR3 is TGCAGTGCTCGGTCTAGGTTCATGAACACTGAAGCTTTCTTT.

This clonotype was seen just once. The rearrangement uses TRBV29-1 and TRBJ2-7, with 9 nucleotides matching TRBD2. V trimming: 4 bases; J trimming: 6 bases; junction bases outside the gene matches: 19. This CDR3 has 17 residues. The germline V gene encodes CDR1 SQVTM and CDR2 ANQGSEA. The CDR3 protein is CSVGPGLAGKGLGEQYF. Here the CDR3 DNA reads TGCAGCGTTGGTCCGGGGCTAGCGGGAAAAGGGCTAGGCGAGCAGTACTTC.

This clonotype was seen just once. CDR3 DNA: TGTGCCAGCAGCAGGACAGGGTGGAACACCATATATTTT. Protein sequence: CASSRTGWNTIYF. The V gene is TRBV7-9, the J gene TRBJ1-3, with TRBD1 matching over 8 bases. The V segment lost 5 bases and the J segment 7 bases; nucleotides outside the gene matches: 4. Germline V gene data show CDR1 as SEHNR and CDR2 as FQNEAQ (reference sequence). The CDR3 runs 13 residues.

This clonotype was recorded a few times. The chain recombines TRBV29-1 with TRBJ2-3; 11 bases are a match to TRBD2. CDR1 and CDR2 from the germline V gene are SQVTM and ANQGSEA. V dropped 3 bases and J dropped 5; count of bases not matched to a gene: 4. There are 14 residues in the CDR3. The CDR3 is CSVEVLAGVDTQYF. Here the CDR3 DNA reads TGCAGCGTTGAGGTACTAGCGGGAGTAGATACGCAGTATTTT.

The chain uses TRBV2 and TRBJ1-1; TRBD1 agrees at 9 bases. CDR1 is SNHLY and CDR2 is FYNNEI in the germline V gene. CDR3 length: 14 amino acids. V was pared by 6 bases and J by 10 bases, with 12 bases of the junction left unmatched. CDR3 amino acids: CASRTGTGWLGAFF. In DNA, the CDR3 is TGTGCCAGCAGAACCGGGACAGGGTGGCTAGGAGCTTTCTTT.

In its sample, this clonotype was seen many times. The V call is TRBV29-1, the J call TRBJ1-2, with unresolved D. The V end lost 2 bases, the J end lost 2 bases, and 6 bases lay between the germline ends. CDR1 and CDR2 from the germline V gene are SQVTM and ANQGSEA. CDR3 length: 12 amino acids. This CDR3 is CSVEKDNYGYTF. The CDR3 DNA is TGCAGCGTTGAAAAGGACAACTATGGCTACACCTTC.